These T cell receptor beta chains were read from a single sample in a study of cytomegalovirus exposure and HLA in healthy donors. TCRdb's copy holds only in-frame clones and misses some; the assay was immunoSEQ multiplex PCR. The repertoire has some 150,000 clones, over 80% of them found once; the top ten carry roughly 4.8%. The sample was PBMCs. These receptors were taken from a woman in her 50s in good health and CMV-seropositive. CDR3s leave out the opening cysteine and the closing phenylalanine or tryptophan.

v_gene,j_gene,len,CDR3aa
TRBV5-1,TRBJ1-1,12,ASSKDTGGTEAF
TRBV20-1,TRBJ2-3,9,SATFGDLTN
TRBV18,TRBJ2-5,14,ASSRPGTRDQETQY
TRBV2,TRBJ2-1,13,ASTLDRAQANEQF
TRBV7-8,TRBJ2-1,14,ASSRLLAGTYNEQF
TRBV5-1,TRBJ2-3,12,ASSPGQGTDTQY
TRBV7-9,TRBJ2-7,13,ASSSAVDGLYEQY
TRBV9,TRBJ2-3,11,ASSVQVADTQY
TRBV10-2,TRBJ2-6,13,ASRDRRTGANVLT
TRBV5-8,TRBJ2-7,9,AGSHSYEQY
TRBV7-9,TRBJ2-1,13,ASSLENLAGKPQF
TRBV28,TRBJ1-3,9,ASSARDRAY
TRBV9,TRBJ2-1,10,ASSVRVGEQF
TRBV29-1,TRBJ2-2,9,SGGNTGELF
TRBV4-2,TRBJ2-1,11,ASSQDFSGEQF
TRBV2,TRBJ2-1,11,ASTPDSYNEQF
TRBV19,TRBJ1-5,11,ASRLNAGESQH
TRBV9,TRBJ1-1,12,ASSVAGASTEAF
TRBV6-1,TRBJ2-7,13,ASLMGTGVGYEQY
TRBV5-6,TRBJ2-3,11,ASSLPGKNTQY
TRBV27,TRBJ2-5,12,ASSLWGEGETQY
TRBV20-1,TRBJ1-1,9,SVSTGTEAF
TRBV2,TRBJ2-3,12,ASSGSGITDTQY
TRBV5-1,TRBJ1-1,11,ASSRGFDTEAF
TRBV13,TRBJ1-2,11,ASSLYVTGGYT
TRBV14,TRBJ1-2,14,ASSQGSGTSNYGYT
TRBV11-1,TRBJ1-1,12,ASTSVKGHFEAF
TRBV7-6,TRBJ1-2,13,ASSPGPGVFYGYT
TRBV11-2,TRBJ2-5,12,ASSRGGVAGEKY
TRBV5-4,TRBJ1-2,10,ASSYIGGANT
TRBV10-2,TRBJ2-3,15,ASSESVTSGLSDTQY
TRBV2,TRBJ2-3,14,ASLPGLAGVTDTQY
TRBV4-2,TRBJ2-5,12,ASSQGTYQETQY
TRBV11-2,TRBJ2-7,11,ASSPVTSYEQY
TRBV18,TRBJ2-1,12,ASSPNSDYNEQF
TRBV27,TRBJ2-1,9,ARSGYNEQF
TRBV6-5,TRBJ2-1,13,ASSPRDRGRGEQF
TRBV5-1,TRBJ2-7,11,ASTASGMGEQY
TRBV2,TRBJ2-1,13,ASSRPGTGVNEQF
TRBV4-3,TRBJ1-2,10,ASSQDFYGYT
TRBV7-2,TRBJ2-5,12,ASSFQGGSETQY
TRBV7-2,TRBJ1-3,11,ASTGQSGNTIY
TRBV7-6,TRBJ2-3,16,ASSPGGAGSYNTDTQY
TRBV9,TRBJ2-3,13,ASSVGLAGTDTQY
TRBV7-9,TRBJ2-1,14,ASSAKGGGHYNEQF
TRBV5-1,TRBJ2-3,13,ASSLASGGGDTQY
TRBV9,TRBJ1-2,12,ASSVAGTDYGYT
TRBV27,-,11,ASSSSTGLEQY
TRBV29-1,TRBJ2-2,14,SVGTTGQLSTGELF
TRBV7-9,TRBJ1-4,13,SSSPLTGLWEKLF
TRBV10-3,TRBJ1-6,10,ASKGDDSPLH